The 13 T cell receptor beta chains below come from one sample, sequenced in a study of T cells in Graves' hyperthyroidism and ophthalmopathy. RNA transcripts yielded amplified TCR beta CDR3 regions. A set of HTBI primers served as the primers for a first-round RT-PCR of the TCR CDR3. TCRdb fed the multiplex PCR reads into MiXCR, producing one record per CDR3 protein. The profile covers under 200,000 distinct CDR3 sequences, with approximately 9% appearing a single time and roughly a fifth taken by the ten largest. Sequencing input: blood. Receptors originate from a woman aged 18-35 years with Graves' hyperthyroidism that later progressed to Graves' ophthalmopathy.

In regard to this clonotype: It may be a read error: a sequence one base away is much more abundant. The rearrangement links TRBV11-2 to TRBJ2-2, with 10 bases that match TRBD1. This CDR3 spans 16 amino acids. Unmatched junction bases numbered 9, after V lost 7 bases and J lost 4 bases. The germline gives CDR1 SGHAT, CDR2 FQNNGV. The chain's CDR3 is CASTRDRGRSTGELFF. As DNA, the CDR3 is TGTGCCAGCACCCGCGACAGGGGGCGAAGCACCGGGGAGCTGTTTTTT.

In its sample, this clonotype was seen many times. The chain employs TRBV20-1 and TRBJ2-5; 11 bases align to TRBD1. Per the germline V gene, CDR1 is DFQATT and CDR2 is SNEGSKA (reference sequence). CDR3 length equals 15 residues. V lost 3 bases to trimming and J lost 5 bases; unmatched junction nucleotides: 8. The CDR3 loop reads CSARADRGRGETQYF. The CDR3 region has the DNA TGCAGTGCTAGGGCGGACAGGGGGCGCGGGGAGACCCAGTACTTC.

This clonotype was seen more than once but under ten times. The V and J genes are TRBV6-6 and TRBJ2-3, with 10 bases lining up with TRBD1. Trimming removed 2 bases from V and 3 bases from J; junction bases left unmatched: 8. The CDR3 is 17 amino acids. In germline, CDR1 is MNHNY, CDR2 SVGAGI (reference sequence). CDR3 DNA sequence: TGTGCCAGCAGTTACGGATTGGGACAGGGGCCGACAGATACGCAGTATTTT. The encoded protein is CASSYGLGQGPTDTQYF.

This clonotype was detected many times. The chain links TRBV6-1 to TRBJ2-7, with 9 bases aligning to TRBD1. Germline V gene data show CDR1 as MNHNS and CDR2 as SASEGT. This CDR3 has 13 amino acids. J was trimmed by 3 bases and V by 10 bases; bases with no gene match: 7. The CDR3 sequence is CAIAGTGNYEQYF. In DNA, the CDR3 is TGTGCCATTGCCGGGACAGGGAACTACGAGCAGTACTTC.

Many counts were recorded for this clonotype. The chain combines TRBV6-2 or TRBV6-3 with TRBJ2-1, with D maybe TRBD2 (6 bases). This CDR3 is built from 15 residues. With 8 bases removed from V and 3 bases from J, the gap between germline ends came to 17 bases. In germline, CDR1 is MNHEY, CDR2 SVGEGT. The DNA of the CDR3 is TGTGCCAGCTCGACACGCTGGGGGGTCTACAATGAGCAGTTCTTC. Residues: CASSTRWGVYNEQFF.

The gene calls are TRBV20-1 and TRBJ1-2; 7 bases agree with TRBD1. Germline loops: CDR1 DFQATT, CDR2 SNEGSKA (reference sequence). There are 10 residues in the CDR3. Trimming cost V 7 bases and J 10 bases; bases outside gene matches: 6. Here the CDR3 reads CSVGDSIYTF. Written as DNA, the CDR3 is TGCAGTGTAGGGGACAGTATCTACACCTTC.

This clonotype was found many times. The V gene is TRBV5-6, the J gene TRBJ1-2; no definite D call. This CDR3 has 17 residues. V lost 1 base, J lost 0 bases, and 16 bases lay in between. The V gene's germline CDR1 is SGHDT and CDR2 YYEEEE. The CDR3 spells CASSLRRQLASNYGYTF. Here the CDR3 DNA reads TGTGCCAGCAGCTTGAGGAGGCAGCTAGCATCTAACTATGGCTACACCTTC.

CDR3 sequence: CASSLTGGTNTGELFF. The CDR3 coding sequence is TGTGCCAGCAGCTTAACTGGGGGCACGAACACCGGGGAGCTGTTTTTT. The chain is built from TRBV7-3 and TRBJ2-2; the D gene is possibly TRBD1 (6 bases). The V and J ends lost 0 bases and 0 bases respectively, with 8 bases between them. Germline V gene data show CDR1 as SGHTA and CDR2 as FQGTGA. This CDR3 region has 16 residues.

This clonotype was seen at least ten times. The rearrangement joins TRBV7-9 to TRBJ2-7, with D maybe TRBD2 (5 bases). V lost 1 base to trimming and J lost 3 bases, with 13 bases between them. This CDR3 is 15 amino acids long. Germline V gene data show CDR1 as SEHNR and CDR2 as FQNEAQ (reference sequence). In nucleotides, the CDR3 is TGTGCCAGCAGCTTAGTGAAAGATAGCGACTACGAGCAGTACTTC. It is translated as CASSLVKDSDYEQYF.

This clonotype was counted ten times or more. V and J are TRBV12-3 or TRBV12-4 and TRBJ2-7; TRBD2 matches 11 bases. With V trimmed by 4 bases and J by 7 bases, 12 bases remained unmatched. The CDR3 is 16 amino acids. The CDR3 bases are TGTGCCAGCAGTTCTAGCGGGGGGCCGCACGGGGTAGAGCAGTACTTC. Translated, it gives CASSSSGGPHGVEQYF.

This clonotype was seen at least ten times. CDR3 protein: CASSAWHRGDNQPQHF. The CDR3 nucleotides read TGTGCCAGTAGTGCCTGGCACAGGGGGGACAATCAGCCCCAGCATTTT. J is TRBJ1-5 and V is TRBV19; 8 bases align to TRBD1. J lost 3 bases, V lost 5 bases, and 9 bases had no gene match. Germline CDR1 and CDR2: LNHDA and SQIVND (reference sequence). The length of the CDR3 is 16 residues.

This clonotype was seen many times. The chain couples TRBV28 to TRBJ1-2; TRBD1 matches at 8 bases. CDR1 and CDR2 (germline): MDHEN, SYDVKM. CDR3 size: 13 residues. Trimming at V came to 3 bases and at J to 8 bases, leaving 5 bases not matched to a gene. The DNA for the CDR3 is TGTGCCAGCAGTTTCCAGGGGGCGCGAGGCTACACCTTC. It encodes CASSFQGARGYTF.

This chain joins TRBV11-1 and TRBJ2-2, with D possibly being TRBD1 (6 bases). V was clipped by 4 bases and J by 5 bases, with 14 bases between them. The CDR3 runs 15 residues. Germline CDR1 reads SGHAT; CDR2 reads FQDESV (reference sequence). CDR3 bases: TGTGCCAGCAGCTCGGTCGACAGGTCGACCGGGGAGCTGTTTTTT. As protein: CASSSVDRSTGELFF. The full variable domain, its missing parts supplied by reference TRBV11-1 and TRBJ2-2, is EAEVAQSPRYKITEKSQAVAFWCDPISGHATLYWYRQILGQGPELLVQFQDESVVDDSQLPKDRFSAERLKGVDSTLKIQPAELGDSAMYLCASSSVDRSTGELFFGEGSRLTVL.